This entry describes one T cell receptor (beta chain). Its specific antigen is unknown. Base qualities are not recorded, but no much larger clone differs from it by a single base. The data are from a study of shared T cell receptors in the human thymus (dated by TCRdb to the early 2020s). Notes on the research overall: The study investigated the way shared, self-reactive T-cell receptor alpha chains are produced in the human thymus.

Relative to germline, V is missing 3 bases and J is missing 7 bases, with 4 bases of the junction outside any gene match. The germline V gene (reference sequence) yields MNHEY for CDR1 and SMNVEV for CDR2. The CDR3 measures 15 amino acids from cysteine to phenylalanine. Just CDR3 DNA is preserved here, 45 bases in frame from base 1. Library method: the immunoSEQ multiplex PCR assay. What TCRdb holds here is the immuneACCESS table cut down to in-frame rearrangements. Part of the clones is not present; checked against another copy, under half of the missing clones reflect an unresolved V gene, and the others are unexplained. Across this sample there are 700,000 or so clones, with approximately 85% seen only once. Clones ranked in the top ten supply more than 0.01% of the sample. The data also belong to a second study, concerning human thymus T cells. That second report states: In Finland, the donors were immunologically healthy infants who were having open corrective cardiac surgery for congenital heart defects. Thymus tissue was collected as surgical resects that were removed during corrective cardiac surgery. V and J gene segment usage appeared biased in both thymic and peripheral blood repertoires. Highly overlapping thymic TCR repertoires among unrelated individuals were reported in the related research. The study described the TCR alpha and beta repertoires in under 10 infant thymus samples and four matching peripheral blood samples. Donor ages ranged from about 7 to 250 days, and the cohort comprised about six male and a couple of female infants. Thymocytes were released mechanically from tissue and stored at -70 °C as pellets of about 9-32 million cells. A QIAsymphony instrument was used to extract genomic DNA from frozen cell pellets. Using the immunoSEQ multiplex PCR assay, the TCRB and TCRAD loci were amplified from a standardized quantity of quality-controlled genomic DNA. The V(D)J region was spanned by amplicons of a length sufficient to cover the CDR3 and to identify V and J genes. Amplicon sequencing was performed on an Illumina platform through the commercial immunoSEQ service. Primer bias and sequencing errors were corrected as previously described, and TCRAD and TCRB were defined on the basis of the IMGT database. immunoSEQ Analyzer 3.0 and VDJTools were used for repertoire analysis, which covered basic statistics, V/J segment usage, diversity estimates, rarefaction and pairwise overlap. To estimate diversity, the Chao1, ChaoE, Efron-Thisted, Shannon and inverse Simpson indices were applied, and diversity was also estimated on datasets down-sampled to the smallest sample. Repertoire overlap was determined by strict matching of CDR3 nucleotide sequence, V gene and J gene, and Jaccard-based multidimensional scaling clustering was applied. On average, about 810,000 unique TCRB clonotypes were obtained from thymus samples, compared with approximately 84,000 from blood samples.

The clonotype was recovered from a girl less than two years old with a congenital heart defect. Donor details come from another sample of the same person, matched by shared clones. The chain is assembled from TRBV27 and TRBJ2-1; 12 bases in between match TRBD2. Sequencing was carried out using thymocytes. The CDR3 sequence is CASSFLAGGHNEQFF. The nucleotide sequence reads TGTGCCAGCAGTTTTCTAGCGGGGGGGCATAATGAGCAGTTCTTC.